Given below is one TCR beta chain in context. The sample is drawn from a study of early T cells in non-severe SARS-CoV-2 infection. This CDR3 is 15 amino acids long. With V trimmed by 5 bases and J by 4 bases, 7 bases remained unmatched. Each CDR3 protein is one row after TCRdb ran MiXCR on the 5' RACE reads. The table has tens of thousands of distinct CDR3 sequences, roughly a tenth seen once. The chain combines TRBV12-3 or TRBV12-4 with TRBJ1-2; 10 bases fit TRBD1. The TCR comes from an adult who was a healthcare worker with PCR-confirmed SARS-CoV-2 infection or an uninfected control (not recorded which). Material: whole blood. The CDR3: CASSGGQGFAYGYTF. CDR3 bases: TGTGCCAGCAGTGGGGGACAGGGGTTCGCCTATGGCTACACCTTC.